The present T cell receptor (beta chain) was sequenced within a study of beta chain features in type 1 diabetes. Cell sorting via CD45RO/CCR7/CD25/CD127/CD95/CD27 was performed to obtain CD4+ naive, central memory, regulatory and stem cell-like memory cells. This clone was counted once. Antigen specificity is unknown. Study-wide results and caveats: Shorter TCRB CDR3s, moderately but significantly so, marked every one of the four CD4+ subsets in Type 1 diabetes patients. An over-representation of cells with high TCR expression could result from cDNA sequencing.

This CDR3 comprises 16 residues. The V gene lost 1 base and the J gene lost 4 bases, with 16 bases spanning the gap. Germline lookup yields CDR1 MNHEY and CDR2 SMNVEV (reference sequence). Expressed TCRB transcripts were sequenced because the isolated RNA had all been reverse transcribed beforehand. TCRdb keeps only in-frame clones here, not all; method: immunoSEQ multiplex PCR. The data hold around 310,000 clones, with 13% observed a single time. The receptor's source is a woman in her late teens or twenties with type 1 diabetes. The sequenced sample consisted of naive CD4+ T cells from blood. This chain joins TRBV27 and TRBJ2-5; tentatively, D is TRBD2 (6 bases). The CDR3, as DNA: TGTGCCAGCAGTTTATGGGGGGAAAGGAGTGGAGAGACCCAGTACTTC. Protein: CASSLWGERSGETQYF.